This T cell receptor (beta chain) was identified during a study of blood T cell repertoires in COVID-19. As for the study in general: Both acute and convalescent COVID-19 samples were obtained from the United States, Italy and Spain. T cells, B-cell-depleted T cells, or PBMCs provided the cDNA or gDNA that served as material.

Original processing notes: Amplification of reference gene primers provided the estimated nucleated cell counts. Assay: immunoSEQ multiplex PCR; the TCRdb copy retains only in-frame clones and omits some. The V and J calls and clone size come from that table; D and trimming were worked out from the DNA. The profile shows about 80,000 clones, roughly 80% of them singletons. V dropped 5 bases and J dropped 3; count of bases not matched to a gene: 8. The CDR3 contains 16 residues. The germline CDR1 and CDR2 sequences are MNHEY and SVGEGT. The gene calls are TRBV6-2 or TRBV6-3 and TRBJ2-7; 12 positions match TRBD2. Sequenced input: peripheral blood. The TCR sequence derives from a woman of 80 years or more with acute or convalescent COVID-19. CDR3 loop: CASSQDGLAGFYEQYF. The DNA for the CDR3 is TGTGCCAGCAGTCAGGATGGACTAGCGGGGTTCTACGAGCAGTACTTC.